The present entry profiles one T cell receptor beta chain with its context. These data originate in a study of blood T cell repertoires in COVID-19. Germline CDR1 is SEHNR and CDR2 is FQNEAQ (reference sequence). This CDR3 contains 16 residues. J lost 0 bases, V lost 5 bases, and 7 bases had no gene match. Sequenced by immunoSEQ multiplex PCR; TCRdb stores in-frame clones only, minus some. The repertoire has about 170,000 clones, about 88% of them found once; the top ten carry roughly 26%. The receptor was isolated from a man aged 55 to 70 with acute or convalescent COVID-19. Material for sequencing was peripheral blood. This chain uses TRBV7-9 with TRBJ2-1; 7 nucleotides line up with TRBD1. CDR3 sequence: CASSRQRTGSYNEQFF. CDR3 coding DNA: TGTGCCAGCAGCCGGCAGAGGACAGGCTCCTACAATGAGCAGTTCTTC.